The rows below give T cell receptor beta chains drawn from one sample of a study of early T cells in non-severe SARS-CoV-2 infection. TCRdb re-analysed the 5' RACE reads in MiXCR, keeping a single row per CDR3 protein. The sample lists around 52,000 distinct CDR3 sequences, under 14% occurring once. Sequencing was done on a sample of whole blood. The receptors were sampled from an adult who was a healthcare worker with PCR-confirmed SARS-CoV-2 infection or an uninfected control (not recorded which). Each CDR3 is given with its conserved first and last residue. A D gene is named only where the DNA matches it firmly. Clone size is shown for a subset of rows, as once, few, many or a class of expanded clone.

- TRBJ2-7 TRBV7-9 - 16 CASSLEAGPGPYEQYF TGTGCCAGCAGCTTAGAGGCCGGGCCAGGTCCCTACGAGCAGTACTTC
TRBD1 TRBJ1-2 TRBV20-1 few 14 CSAILGQGAKGYTF TGCAGTGCTATCCTCGGACAGGGGGCGAAGGGCTACACCTTC
TRBD1 TRBJ1-4 TRBV29-1 once 16 CSVQYSQGGPGVKLFF TGCAGCGTCCAATACTCCCAGGGGGGCCCGGGGGTAAAACTGTTTTTT
TRBD2 TRBJ2-2 TRBV7-2 many 16 CASSPRTSGSYGELFF TGTGCCAGCAGCCCGAGGACTAGCGGGAGTTACGGGGAGCTGTTTTTT
TRBD2 TRBJ2-1 TRBV27 - 15 CASRYSTGGYNEQFF TGTGCCAGCAGGTACAGCACGGGGGGATACAATGAGCAGTTCTTC
- TRBJ1-4 TRBV14 few 13 CASSQERGHRLFF TGTGCCAGCAGCCAAGAGAGGGGACATCGGCTGTTTTTT
- TRBJ1-5 TRBV28 - 15 CASSMTGYGSQPQHF TGTGCCAGCAGTATGACAGGTTATGGAAGCCAGCCCCAGCATTTT
- TRBJ2-7 TRBV14 - 13 CASSQERLYEQYF TGTGCCAGCAGCCAAGAAAGGCTCTACGAGCAGTACTTC
TRBD1 TRBJ2-3 TRBV19 few 17 CASSAHRDRGLTDTQYF TGTGCCAGTAGTGCACACCGGGACAGGGGTTTAACAGATACGCAGTATTTT
- TRBJ2-7 TRBV7-8 - 12 CASSQSQGEQYF TGTGCCAGCAGCCAGAGCCAGGGGGAGCAGTACTTC
- TRBJ2-2 TRBV28 - 14 CASSPRFLHRELFF TGTGCCAGCAGTCCACGGTTCCTTCATCGGGAGCTGTTTTTT
TRBD2 TRBJ2-1 TRBV3-1 - 17 CASSLDRLAGRVNEQFF TGTGCCAGCAGCCTAGACCGCCTAGCGGGAAGGGTCAATGAGCAGTTCTTC
- TRBJ2-5 TRBV5-1 many 16 CASSLVRGRDKETQYF TGCGCCAGCAGCTTGGTCCGGGGCAGGGATAAAGAGACCCAGTACTTC
- TRBJ2-7 TRBV28 many 13 CASSSGAKNEQYF TGTGCCAGCAGCTCAGGGGCGAAGAACGAGCAGTACTTC
- TRBJ2-7 TRBV10-3 - 13 CAISEGGVYEQYF TGTGCCATCAGTGAAGGCGGGGTCTACGAGCAGTACTTC
- TRBJ1-1 TRBV12-3/TRBV12-4 many 11 CASSYVGGAFF TGTGCCAGCAGTTACGTTGGAGGAGCTTTCTTT
TRBD2 TRBJ2-1 TRBV6-2/TRBV6-3 medium-sized 15 CASSYSAGAGHEQFF TGTGCCAGCAGTTACTCGGCGGGAGCGGGGCATGAGCAGTTCTTC
TRBD2 TRBJ2-2 TRBV6-6 - 15 CASSGRGMNTGELFF TGTGCCAGCAGTGGGAGGGGAATGAACACCGGGGAGCTGTTTTTT
- TRBJ2-1 TRBV2 many 12 CASSELGNEQFF TGTGCCAGCAGTGAATTGGGGAATGAGCAGTTCTTC